Shown below are 16 T cell receptor beta chains from a single sample sequenced in a study of T cell repertoires in cytomegalovirus infection. These receptors have no identified antigens. TCRdb analysed the reads with MiXCR anew, one entry per CDR3 protein. The top ten hold 40% to 50% of the sample, which has hundreds of thousands of distinct CDR3 sequences, about 42% seen once. The specimen comprised cultured PBMCs, sampled from culture after CMV antigen stimulation. Receptors were obtained from a human donor in good health (CMV status not recorded). Some clones in this sample may be carry-over from other donors' samples.

In its sample, this clonotype was seen a few times. This sequence joins TRBV10-3 and TRBJ1-2; TRBD1 agrees at 7 bases. Looked up from germline, CDR1 is ENHRY and CDR2 is SYGVKD. Germline trimming cut 6 bases from V and 7 bases from J; bases unmatched to any gene: 17. The CDR3 contains 16 residues. The CDR3 DNA follows: TGTGCCATCAGCGCGGCCCCGGAGGGGAGACAGGGTGGCTACACCTTC. Protein: CAISAAPEGRQGGYTF.

This rearrangement joins TRBV28 to TRBJ1-1; 9 positions match TRBD1. CDR3 length: 12 amino acids. Germline-derived CDR1 and CDR2 are MDHEN and SYDVKM. V dropped 6 bases and J dropped 12; count of bases not matched to a gene: 8. CDR3 region: CASRRGQGRSFF. The CDR3 region has the DNA TGTGCCAGCAGGCGCGGACAGGGGAGATCTTTCTTT.

Only a few counts were recorded for this clonotype. The rearrangement links TRBV6-2 or TRBV6-3 to TRBJ2-7; 10 nucleotides line up with TRBD1. V was pared by 4 bases and J by 2 bases, with 5 bases of the junction left unmatched. In germline, CDR1 is MNHEY, CDR2 SVGEGT. This CDR3 region has 15 residues. The CDR3, as DNA: TGTGCCAGCAGTTCCGGGACAGGGGACCCCTACGAGCAGTACTTC. Its protein is CASSSGTGDPYEQYF.

This chain joins TRBV18 and TRBJ1-3; D remains unclear. The V and J ends lost 1 base and 0 bases respectively, with 7 bases between them. Germline V lookup: CDR1 KGHSH, CDR2 LQKENI. This CDR3 contains 15 residues. This CDR3 is CASSPLIDSGNTIYF. The CDR3 nucleotides are TGTGCCAGCTCACCACTTATAGACTCTGGAAACACCATATATTTT.

A few counts support this clonotype. The chain links TRBV6-1 to TRBJ2-7; no reliable D call. The V gene's germline CDR1 is MNHNS and CDR2 SASEGT. V was pared by 6 bases and J by 6 bases, with 24 bases between. The CDR3 extends over 16 amino acids. CDR3 sequence: CASRGVGGVWSAEQYF. The CDR3 coding sequence is TGTGCCAGCAGGGGTGTCGGTGGGGTTTGGTCCGCCGAGCAGTACTTC.

This clonotype has just a few counts. This chain joins TRBV7-2 and TRBJ1-1; D remains ambiguous. Trimming took off 2 bases at V and 3 bases at J, with 10 bases between the two ends. The CDR3 is 14 residues long. CDR1 is SGHTA and CDR2 is FQGNSA in the germline V gene. The CDR3, as DNA: TGTGCCAGCAGCTTACGGGGTAAGGACACTGAAGCTTTCTTT. Protein sequence: CASSLRGKDTEAFF.

The DNA for the CDR3 is TGTGCCAGCAGTACAGGGACAGGGACCGTGGTAGGCGAGCAGTACTTC. Its translation: CASSTGTGTVVGEQYF. V is TRBV27 and J is TRBJ2-7; 9 nucleotides agree with TRBD1. This CDR3 is 16 amino acids long. V lost 5 bases to trimming and J lost 6 bases; unmatched junction nucleotides: 14. From germline, CDR1 is MNHEY and CDR2 SMNVEV (reference sequence).

J is TRBJ2-7 and V is TRBV19; 11 bases fit TRBD2. The CDR3 sequence is 18 residues long. J was trimmed by 3 bases and V by 5 bases; bases with no gene match: 15. Germline V gives CDR1 LNHDA, CDR2 SQIVND (reference sequence). This CDR3 is CASSPLWVAGGFDYEQYF. CDR3 nucleotides: TGTGCCAGTAGTCCGCTCTGGGTAGCGGGAGGGTTCGACTACGAGCAGTACTTC.

This sequence joins TRBV20-1 and TRBJ1-2, with 7 bases that match TRBD1. The V gene's germline CDR1 is DFQATT and CDR2 SNEGSKA (reference sequence). This CDR3 has 13 amino acids. V lost 5 bases, J lost 3 bases, and 6 bases stayed unmatched. CDR3: CSASTGMDYGYTF. Written as DNA, the CDR3 is TGCAGTGCTTCGACAGGGATGGACTATGGCTACACCTTC.

The chain employs TRBV7-2 and TRBJ2-3; 8 bases fit TRBD2. This CDR3 contains 18 residues. Germline CDR1 SGHTA, CDR2 FQGNSA. V shed 0 bases and J 4 bases; nucleotides not matched to a gene: 12. This CDR3 is CASSLARSGTRWADTQYF. DNA for the CDR3: TGTGCCAGCAGCTTAGCGCGGAGCGGGACTAGGTGGGCAGATACGCAGTATTTT. Drawing the rest from reference TRBV7-2 and TRBJ2-3, the complete variable domain is GAGVSQSPSNKVTEKGKDVELRCDPISGHTALYWYRQSLGQGLEFLIYFQGNSAPDKSGLPSDRFSAERTGGSVSTLTIQRTQQEDSAVYLCASSLARSGTRWADTQYFGPGTRLTVL.

CDR3 nucleotide sequence: TGCAGTGCGGGTGGTCTAGCGGACACAGATACGCAGTATTTT. It codes for CSAGGLADTDTQYF. This chain joins TRBV20-1 and TRBJ2-3, with 7 bases matching TRBD2. The CDR3 has 14 residues. V dropped 6 bases and J dropped 2; count of bases not matched to a gene: 8. In germline, CDR1 is DFQATT, CDR2 SNEGSKA (reference sequence).

A word on this clonotype: The junction does not match germline at one end; this may be a read error. V usage is TRBV4-2 and J usage is TRBJ2-1; maybe TRBD2 (6 bases). Germline loops: CDR1 LGHNA, CDR2 YNFKEQ. This CDR3 has 13 residues. As DNA, the CDR3 is TGTGCCAGCAGCCAAGATCTGGGCGGCCTAGCGCGTTTC. Translation gives CASSQDLGGLARF.

This clonotype was counted ten times or more. This rearrangement joins TRBV7-2 to TRBJ2-3, with TRBD1 matching 10 bases. Per germline, CDR1 SGHTA and CDR2 FQGNSA. V was pared by 4 bases and J by 8 bases, with 18 bases of the junction left unmatched. This CDR3 has 18 amino acids. The CDR3 here is CASSSSVGDRGHRGTQYF. In nucleotides, the CDR3 is TGTGCCAGCAGCTCCAGCGTCGGGGACAGGGGCCACCGGGGTACGCAGTATTTT.

CDR3 amino acids: CASSWTRQGIMGEQFF. In DNA, the CDR3 is TGCGCCAGCAGCTGGACCCGACAGGGGATTATGGGTGAGCAGTTCTTC. The chain carries TRBV5-1 and TRBJ2-1, with 8 bases matching TRBD1. Per germline, CDR1 SGHRS and CDR2 YFSETQ. Trimming removed 3 bases from V and 9 bases from J; junction bases left unmatched: 14. The CDR3 has 16 residues. The whole variable domain, remainder taken from reference TRBV5-1 and TRBJ2-1, is KAGVTQTPRYLIKTRGQQVTLSCSPISGHRSVSWYQQTPGQGLQFLFEYFSETQRNKGNFPGRFSGRQFSNSRSEMNVSTLELGDSALYLCASSWTRQGIMGEQFFGPGTRLTVL.

The sample holds a few counts of this clonotype. CDR3 DNA: TGTGCCAGCAGCCCGGGGAGGGGGGGCCTTTTATTGAAAAGCACAGATACGCAGTATTTT. As protein: CASSPGRGGLLLKSTDTQYF. This chain links TRBV12-3 or TRBV12-4 with TRBJ2-3, with a possible D match to TRBD2 (7 bases). The V end lost 6 bases, the J end lost 0 bases, and 28 bases lay between the germline ends. This CDR3 has 20 amino acids.

V gene TRBV6-2 or TRBV6-3 combines with J gene TRBJ2-7, with D tentatively TRBD2 (6 bases). V was shortened by 2 bases and J by 2 bases, with 13 bases between the two germline ends. The CDR3 runs 15 residues. In germline, CDR1 is MNHEY, CDR2 SVGEGT. This CDR3 reads CASSYDFSGPYEQYF. For the CDR3, the DNA is TGTGCCAGCAGTTACGATTTTAGCGGACCCTACGAGCAGTACTTC.